This T cell receptor (beta chain) was captured in a study of T cells in Graves' hyperthyroidism and ophthalmopathy. The study's findings and limits: Blood held most thyroid clonotypes expanded above 0.001 frequency.

TCR beta CDR3 regions were amplified from RNA transcripts. The HTBI primer set drove a first-round RT-PCR of the TCR CDR3. In TCRdb, the multiplex PCR reads were re-called with MiXCR into one record per CDR3 protein. The sample records approximately 600,000 distinct CDR3 sequences, approximately 15% being singletons. The CDR3 covers 17 residues. V lost 1 base, J lost 6 bases, and 10 bases stayed unmatched. Germline V CDR1 and CDR2: SGHKS, YYEKEE (reference sequence). In regard to this clonotype: Its antigen is undetermined.

The V call is TRBV5-5, the J call TRBJ2-3; 11 nucleotides match TRBD2. This clonotype originated in a woman in her 30s with Graves' hyperthyroidism that later progressed to Graves' ophthalmopathy. The sequenced sample was blood. CDR3 DNA: TGTGCCAGCAGCTTGCGCCTAGCGGGAGGAGGTGGTGATACGCAGTATTTT. Amino acid sequence: CASSLRLAGGGGDTQYF. The full variable domain, in which reference TRBV5-5 and TRBJ2-3 provide the parts outside the CDR3, is DAGVTQSPTHLIKTRGQQVTLRCSPISGHKSVSWYQQVLGQGPQFIFQYYEKEERGRGNFPDRFSARQFPNYSSELNVNALLLGDSALYLCASSLRLAGGGGDTQYFGPGTRLTVL.